This T cell receptor beta chain was sequenced during a study of T cell clonality in common variable immunodeficiency (dated by TCRdb to about 2015). This clone was seen ten or more times. Its antigen is unknown. The DNA ends 3 residues before the CDR3 does, and the rest of the CDR3 is filled in from the germline J gene. Summary of the overall study and its limitations: Fewer deletions and N-nucleotide insertions were reportedly observed in CVID TCRbeta sequences, and highly modified clones with 13 or more V deletions were reportedly absent from CVID TCRbeta sequences. CVID subjects shared fewer TCRbeta clones with each other than healthy controls did (p < 0.0001). The authors noted that sequencing repertoires of T cell subpopulations would be needed to clarify what caused the increased clonality in CVID. Compared with healthy controls, CVID subjects showed increased TCRbeta clonality (t-test p = 0.018), a feature most characteristic of about a third of subjects. Correlations of repertoire features with clinical complications were constrained by heterogeneity among patients within the CVID cohort. Despite equal DNA input, controls averaged around 82,000 unique sequences per sample versus around 30,000 in CVID samples.

Compared with germline, V lacks 5 bases and J lacks 6 bases; bases without a gene match: 8. The germline V gene (reference sequence) yields GTSNPN for CDR1 and SVGIG for CDR2. The cysteine opens and the phenylalanine closes a CDR3 of 14 amino acids. The CDR3 was read in part: 33 bases, with the frame set at base 1. Equivalent amounts of genomic DNA from CVID and control samples were used as sequencing input. For every sample, a 60 bp segment covering the rearranged TCRbeta CDR3 region was amplified and then sequenced. The immunoSEQ assay, a bias-corrected multiplex PCR combined with high-throughput sequencing, was used for TCRbeta amplification. Regarding the original processing steps: Every unique nucleotide sequence was considered a clone and was annotated with V, D and J genes, copy number and frequency. Sequences were labeled productive if in frame, and non-productive if out of frame or containing stop codons. Clonality was calculated from Shannon's entropy as previously described. The predicted amino acid sequences of productive clones were used to derive the mean CDR3 Kyte-Doolittle hydropathy. Scaled V gene usage was hierarchically clustered using Manhattan distance and complete linkage with the R hclust function. Sharing of clones by CDR3 amino acid sequence was evaluated by resampling 12 repertoires per group over 100 rounds. The repertoires were searched for 60 to 75 published EBV-specific TCRbeta sequences and almost 250 published CMV-specific TCRbeta sequences. Two CVID samples yielding fewer than 10,000 sequences were excluded from analysis, leaving some 40 CVID repertoires. TCRdb's version of the immuneACCESS table is confined to in-frame rearrangements and falls short of the full clone set. An unresolved V gene accounts for under half of the shortfall where checked; the remainder is of unknown origin. The V and J calls and clone size are taken from that table; D and trimming were inferred from the DNA. The sample features some 60,000 clones, and none is a singleton. The top ten clonotypes cover over 1.5% of the sample.

Predominantly Caucasian heritage was noted among both the CVID patients and the healthy controls. From each donor, 5 to 8 ml of heparinized peripheral whole blood was collected. Genomic DNA from adults with common variable immune deficiency (CVID) and from healthy adult controls was used for sequencing of TCRbeta CDR3 repertoires. A total of some 22 healthy adult volunteers (about 12 female and around 10 male; age range about 20 to 66 years, mean age approximately 34) were included in the control group. Diluted blood was density-centrifuged over Hypaque 1077 or Ficoll-Paque to isolate peripheral blood mononuclear cells. Genomic DNA was obtained from unsorted mononuclear cells using either Qiagen column purification or a centrifugation-based method.

The sequence joins TRBV30 to TRBJ2-2; the junction holds 8 bases that match TRBD2. This clonotype originated in a person aged 18 to 75 in good health. Source material: peripheral blood mononuclear cells. The sequenced CDR3 bases are TGTGCCTGGGGGAGCGGGAGTAGCGCCGGGGAG. Its protein is CAWGSGSSAGE. The whole CDR3 sequence reads CAWGSGSSAGELFF.